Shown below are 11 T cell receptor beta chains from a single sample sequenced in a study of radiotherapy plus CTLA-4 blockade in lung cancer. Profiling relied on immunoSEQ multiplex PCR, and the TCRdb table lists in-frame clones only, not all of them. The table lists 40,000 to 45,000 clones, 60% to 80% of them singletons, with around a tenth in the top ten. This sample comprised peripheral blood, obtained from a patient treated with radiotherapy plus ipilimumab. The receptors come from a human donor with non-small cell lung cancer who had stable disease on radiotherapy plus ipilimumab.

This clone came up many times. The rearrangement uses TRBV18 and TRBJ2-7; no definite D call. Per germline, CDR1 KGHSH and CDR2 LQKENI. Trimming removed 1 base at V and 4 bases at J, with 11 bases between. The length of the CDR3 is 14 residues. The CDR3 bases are TGTGCCAGCTCACCACTAACAGCTATATACGAGCAGTACTTC. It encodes CASSPLTAIYEQYF.

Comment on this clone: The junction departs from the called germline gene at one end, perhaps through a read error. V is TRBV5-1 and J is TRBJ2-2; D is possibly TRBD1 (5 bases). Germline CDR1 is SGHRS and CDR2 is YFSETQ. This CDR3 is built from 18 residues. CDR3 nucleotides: TGCGCCAGCAGCTTGGGTAGGGTAGTGCGACAGAACGCCGGGGAGCTGTTTTTT. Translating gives CASSLGRVVRQNAGELFF.

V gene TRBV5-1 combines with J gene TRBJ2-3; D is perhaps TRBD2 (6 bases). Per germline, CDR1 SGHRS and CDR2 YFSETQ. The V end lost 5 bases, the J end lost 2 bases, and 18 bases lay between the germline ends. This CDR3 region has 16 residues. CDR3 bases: TGCGCCAGCAGGGCTGGAACGGGACTCACCACAGATACGCAGTATTTT. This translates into CASRAGTGLTTDTQYF.

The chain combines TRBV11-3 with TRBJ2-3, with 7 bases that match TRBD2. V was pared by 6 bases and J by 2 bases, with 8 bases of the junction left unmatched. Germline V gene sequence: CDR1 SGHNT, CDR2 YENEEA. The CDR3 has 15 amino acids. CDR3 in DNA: TGTGCCAGCAGTCCAATGGGGACTAACACAGATACGCAGTATTTT. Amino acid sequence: CASSPMGTNTDTQYF.

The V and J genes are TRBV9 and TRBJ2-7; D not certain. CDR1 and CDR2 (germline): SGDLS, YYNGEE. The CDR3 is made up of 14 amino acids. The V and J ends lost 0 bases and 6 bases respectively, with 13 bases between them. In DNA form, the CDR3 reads TGTGCCAGCAGCGTAGGTGTCAGTAAAACCGAGCAGTACTTC. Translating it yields CASSVGVSKTEQYF.

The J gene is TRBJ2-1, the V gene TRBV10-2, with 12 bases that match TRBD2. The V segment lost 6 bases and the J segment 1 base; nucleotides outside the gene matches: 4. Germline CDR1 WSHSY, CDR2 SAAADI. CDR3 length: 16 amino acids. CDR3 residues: CASRPLAGGSYNEQFF. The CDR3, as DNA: TGCGCCAGCAGACCACTAGCGGGGGGTTCCTACAATGAGCAGTTCTTC.

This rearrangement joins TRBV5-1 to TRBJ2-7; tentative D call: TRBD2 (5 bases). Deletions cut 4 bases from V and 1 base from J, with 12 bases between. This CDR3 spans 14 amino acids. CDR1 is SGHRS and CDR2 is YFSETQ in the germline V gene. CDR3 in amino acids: CASSPKPGSYEQYF. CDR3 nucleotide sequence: TGCGCCAGCAGCCCGAAACCGGGATCCTACGAGCAGTACTTC.

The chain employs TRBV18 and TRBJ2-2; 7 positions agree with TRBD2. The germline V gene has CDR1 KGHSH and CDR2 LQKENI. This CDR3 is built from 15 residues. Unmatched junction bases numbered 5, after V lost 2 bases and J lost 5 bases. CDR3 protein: CASSPGLVLTGELFF. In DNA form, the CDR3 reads TGTGCCAGCTCACCAGGACTAGTCCTAACCGGGGAGCTGTTTTTT.

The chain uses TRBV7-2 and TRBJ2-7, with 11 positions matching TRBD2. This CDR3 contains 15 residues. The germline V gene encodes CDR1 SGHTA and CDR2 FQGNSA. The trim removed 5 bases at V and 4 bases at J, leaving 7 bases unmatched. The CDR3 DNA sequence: TGTGCCAGCAGCCTCATAGCGGGGGGGCTGTACGAGCAGTACTTC. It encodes CASSLIAGGLYEQYF.

CDR3 DNA sequence: TGCGCCAGCAGCTTGGGCCGGGGCGGGGGGGACAATGAGCAGTTCTTC. It translates to CASSLGRGGGDNEQFF. V usage is TRBV5-1 and J usage is TRBJ2-1, with 9 bases that match TRBD2. The junction had 6 bases not matched to a gene; V was cut back by 0 bases and J by 5 bases. Germline CDR1 reads SGHRS; CDR2 reads YFSETQ. This CDR3 is 16 amino acids long. The full variable domain, in which reference TRBV5-1 and TRBJ2-1 provide the parts outside the CDR3, is KAGVTQTPRYLIKTRGQQVTLSCSPISGHRSVSWYQQTPGQGLQFLFEYFSETQRNKGNFPGRFSGRQFSNSRSEMNVSTLELGDSALYLCASSLGRGGGDNEQFFGPGTRLTVL.

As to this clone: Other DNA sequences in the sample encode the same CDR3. CDR3 DNA sequence: TGCGCCAGCAGCTTGGACAGTAACTATGGCTACACCTTC. Its translation is CASSLDSNYGYTF. This chain connects TRBV5-1 to TRBJ1-2; D ambiguous. This CDR3 has 13 residues. Trimming took off 0 bases at V and 1 base at J, with 4 bases between the two ends. The germline V gene has CDR1 SGHRS and CDR2 YFSETQ.